These 17 T cell receptor beta chains originate from one sample sequenced in a study of human T cells and chemical hapten exposure. Stated time point: patch test 2, 6 weeks after DPC sensitization. As to treatment: therapeutic diphenylcyclopropenone sensitization with weekly scalp DPC. TCRdb independently ran MiXCR on the RACE reads; one entry per CDR3 protein. The top ten clones hold 5.5% to 7% of a sample with roughly 30,000 distinct CDR3 sequences, approximately 9% of them seen once. The sequencing used whole blood, collected in connection with sensitization to the hapten diphenylcyclopropenone (DPC). The receptors here all came from a man under 40 with alopecia areata. Some clones in this sample may be carry-over from other donors' samples.

This clonotype was detected many times. The V and J genes are TRBV5-1 and TRBJ1-2; D unclear. V was clipped by 1 base and J by 2 bases, with 15 bases between them. Germline loops: CDR1 SGHRS, CDR2 YFSETQ. The CDR3 runs to 16 residues. CDR3 region: CASSLLEIGTNYGYTF. For the CDR3, the DNA is TGCGCCAGCAGCTTGTTAGAAATTGGCACCAACTATGGCTACACCTTC.

The J gene is TRBJ2-3, the V gene TRBV2, with D possibly being TRBD2 (6 bases). V was trimmed by 3 bases and J by 5 bases, leaving 12 bases between them. This CDR3 has 14 residues. The germline gives CDR1 SNHLY, CDR2 FYNNEI. Here the CDR3 reads CASSERLAKDTQYF. The CDR3 DNA reads TGTGCCAGCAGTGAGCGGCTAGCGAAAGATACGCAGTATTTT. The full variable domain, with the rest looked up from reference TRBV2 and TRBJ2-3, is EPEVTQTPSHQVTQMGQEVILRCVPISNHLYFYWYRQILGQKVEFLVSFYNNEISEKSEIFDDQFSVERPDGSNFTLKIRSTKLEDSAMYFCASSERLAKDTQYFGPGTRLTVL.

This clonotype was seen repeatedly, ten times or more. The genes are TRBV6-5 and TRBJ2-6; 7 nucleotides match TRBD2. Germline CDR1 and CDR2: MNHEY and SVGAGI. CDR3 size: 17 residues. V shed 2 bases, J shed 1 base, and the junction held 5 bases outside the gene matches. The CDR3 loop is CASSYQAGESGANVLTF. For the CDR3, the DNA is TGTGCCAGCAGTTACCAGGCGGGGGAGTCTGGGGCCAACGTCCTGACTTTC.

This clonotype was detected many times. The V gene is TRBV7-9, the J gene TRBJ2-1; the match to TRBD2 covers 12 bases. The length of the CDR3 is 16 residues. V shed 3 bases and J 2 bases; nucleotides not matched to a gene: 2. Germline lookup yields CDR1 SEHNR and CDR2 FQNEAQ (reference sequence). CDR3 DNA sequence: TGTGCCAGCAGCTTGCTAGCGGGAGGGCCCTACAATGAGCAGTTCTTC. It specifies CASSLLAGGPYNEQFF.

A few counts support this clonotype. This chain uses TRBV12-3 or TRBV12-4 with TRBJ2-3, with D possibly matching TRBD2 (6 bases). The CDR3 is 16 amino acids. Trimming shortened V by 6 bases and J by 1 base, and 17 bases separated the two germline ends. CDR3 sequence: CASSPRGSGGTDTQYF. The CDR3 nucleotides are TGTGCCAGCAGCCCTCGGGGTAGCGGAGGCACAGATACGCAGTATTTT.

This clonotype was picked up a small number of times. This sequence joins TRBV7-2 and TRBJ1-6; D gene uncertain. Germline values: CDR1 SGHTA, CDR2 FQGNSA. V lost 1 base and J 13 bases, leaving 11 bases between the germline ends. The CDR3 is 13 residues long. The CDR3 spells CASSLDGPIPLHF. CDR3 in DNA: TGTGCCAGCAGCTTAGATGGCCCAATCCCCCTCCACTTT.

This clonotype was counted at least ten times. This chain uses TRBV7-2 with TRBJ2-5, with unresolved D. CDR3 size: 12 residues. From germline, CDR1 is SGHTA and CDR2 FQGNSA. V was shortened by 5 bases and J by 5 bases, with 9 bases between the two germline ends. The CDR3 loop is CASSRRLETQYF. CDR3 in DNA: TGTGCCAGCAGCCGCCGGTTGGAGACCCAGTACTTC.

The rearrangement uses TRBV5-1 and TRBJ1-1, with D unclear. CDR3 length: 13 residues. Germline-derived CDR1 and CDR2 are SGHRS and YFSETQ. With 3 bases removed from V and 2 bases from J, the gap between germline ends came to 8 bases. The CDR3 sequence: CASSWGLNTEAFF. The CDR3 nucleotides are TGCGCCAGCAGCTGGGGTCTAAACACTGAAGCTTTCTTT. Filled out from reference TRBV5-1 and TRBJ1-1, the complete variable domain reads KAGVTQTPRYLIKTRGQQVTLSCSPISGHRSVSWYQQTPGQGLQFLFEYFSETQRNKGNFPGRFSGRQFSNSRSEMNVSTLELGDSALYLCASSWGLNTEAFFGQGTRLTVV.

The table lists this clonotype with a few counts. The chain links TRBV20-1 to TRBJ1-5, with D maybe TRBD1 (5 bases). V shed 6 bases and J shed 2 bases, with 17 bases lying between them. This CDR3 is built from 15 residues. Germline V gene lookup returns CDR1 DFQATT and CDR2 SNEGSKA (reference sequence). DNA of the CDR3: TGCAGTGCCCCTCGGGATTTGGGGGGCAATCAGCCCCAGCATTTT. It translates to CSAPRDLGGNQPQHF.

This clonotype was found many times. The gene calls are TRBV4-3 and TRBJ1-2; D unclear. The CDR3 consists of 17 residues. V was cut by 0 bases and J by 0 bases, with 14 bases left in between. Per germline, CDR1 LGHNA and CDR2 YSLEER. CDR3 amino acids: CASSQDWAGRSNYGYTF. In DNA, the CDR3 is TGCGCCAGCAGCCAAGATTGGGCGGGCCGTTCTAACTATGGCTACACCTTC.

The CDR3 coding sequence is TGTGCCAGCAGCCAAGAGGGGACAGCCTCCTACGAGCAGTACTTC. Translation: CASSQEGTASYEQYF. The chain links TRBV9 to TRBJ2-7; 7 bases fit TRBD1. CDR1 SGDLS and CDR2 YYNGEE come from the germline V gene. The V gene end was trimmed by 4 bases and the J gene end by 0 bases; junction bases not matched to a gene: 7. The CDR3 runs to 15 residues.

This clonotype was seen only a few times. The CDR3 region is CSARDPRWGKDNEQFF. The CDR3 coding sequence is TGCAGTGCTAGAGACCCCAGGTGGGGGAAGGACAATGAGCAGTTCTTC. The chain couples TRBV20-1 to TRBJ2-1; either TRBD1 or TRBD2 may fit D (5 bases each). V was clipped by 0 bases and J by 5 bases, with 17 bases between them. Per germline, CDR1 DFQATT and CDR2 SNEGSKA (reference sequence). This CDR3 is built from 16 residues.

Of note for this clonotype: A read error is possible here, since a much larger clone lies one base away. The chain is built from TRBV5-5 and TRBJ2-4, with 7 bases identical to TRBD1. The CDR3 has 16 residues. Germline V lookup: CDR1 SGHKS, CDR2 YYEKEE (reference sequence). CDR3 coding DNA: TGTGCCAGCAGCCCCCCGGGACAGCTAGCCATAAACATTCAGTACTTC. Residues: CASSPPGQLAINIQYF.

At least ten counts were recorded for this clonotype. The genes are TRBV24-1 and TRBJ1-2, with D hard to call. The CDR3 runs to 13 residues. V dropped 5 bases and J dropped 2 bases, with 8 bases sitting between them. CDR1 and CDR2 (germline): KGHDR, SFDVKD. In DNA, the CDR3 is TGTGCCACCAGTGCTGACAACAACTATGGCTACACCTTC. Translation: CATSADNNYGYTF.

This clonotype was observed a few times. V is TRBV29-1 and J is TRBJ2-4; 9 bases line up with TRBD1. CDR1 and CDR2 from the germline V gene are SQVTM and ANQGSEA. V lost 6 bases to trimming and J lost 6 bases; unmatched junction nucleotides: 6. The CDR3 extends over 13 amino acids. The CDR3 sequence: CSVLGQGGNIQYF. The CDR3 DNA is TGCAGCGTCCTGGGACAGGGAGGAAACATTCAGTACTTC.

Ten or more counts support this clonotype. The chain carries TRBV20-1 and TRBJ2-5; 7 positions agree with TRBD1. From germline, CDR1 is DFQATT and CDR2 SNEGSKA (reference sequence). V was pared by 1 base and J by 4 bases, with 9 bases of the junction left unmatched. The CDR3 runs 15 residues. The CDR3 nucleotides are TGCAGTGCTAGAGCTGACAGGGAATCGAGAGAGACCCAGTACTTC. The encoded protein is CSARADRESRETQYF.

This rearrangement joins TRBV20-1 to TRBJ1-1; D is perhaps TRBD1 (5 bases). Germline values: CDR1 DFQATT, CDR2 SNEGSKA (reference sequence). This CDR3 is built from 12 residues. V was shortened by 1 base and J by 4 bases, with 7 bases between the two germline ends. In nucleotides, the CDR3 is TGCAGTGCTAGAGGGGGGAGCACTGAAGCTTTCTTT. This encodes CSARGGSTEAFF.